One and the same sample provided the 7 T cell receptor delta chains below, sequenced in a study of γδ T cells in repeated Plasmodium falciparum infection. Vgamma9/Vdelta2+ and Vdelta2-negative gammadelta T cells were flow-sorted from PBMC for bulk sequencing. TCRdb reapplied CATT to the multiplex PCR reads. The top ten clones hold around 8.3% of a sample with 70,000 to 95,000 delta-chain clones, approximately 1.5% of them seen once. Sequencing input: gamma-delta T cells from blood. The receptors were sampled from a pool of human donors (malaria-infected and uninfected, not separated).

As for this clone: The protein recorded in TCRdb matches a much larger clone and deviates from this DNA's translation at residue 10, suggesting a read error; the protein here is obtained by translating the DNA. The J segment was not called; the V segment is TRDV1; the table names TRDD3, a call not compared with the DNA. The length of the CDR3 is 16 residues. Per the germline V gene, CDR1 is TSWWSYY and CDR2 is QGS. In nucleotides, the CDR3 is TGTGCTCTTGGGGGGCTTCCGGTACGTGGCACCGATAAACTTATCTTT. Translated, it gives CALGGLPVRGTDKLIF.

This clone was seen ten or more times. One base separates it from a far larger clone, so it is likely a read error. The same CDR3 arises from other DNA sequences in this sample as well. J is TRDJ1 and V is TRDV2; TRDD3 agrees at 12 bases. TCRdb is silent on the J gene; assignment here came from matching the DNA to germline. In germline, CDR1 is GEAIGNYY, CDR2 EKD. V lost 0 bases, J lost 1 base, and 11 bases stayed unmatched. This CDR3 is 19 amino acids long. CDR3: CACDTRTGGYSTFTDKLIF. The CDR3 DNA is TGTGCCTGTGACACCCGTACTGGGGGATACTCGACCTTCACCGATAAACTCATCTTT.

Of note for this clone: This is likely an artifact of a read error, given a far larger clone one base away. The sample has other DNA sequences that encode this CDR3 too. The chain employs TRDV1 and TRDJ1, with D tentatively TRDD3 (6 bases). This CDR3 has 22 residues. CDR1 is TSWWSYY and CDR2 is QGS in the germline V gene. The DNA of the CDR3 is TGTGCTCTTGGGGACCATCACTACTTCTTTCACTGGGCCGCCCTCCGTACCGATAAACTCATCTTC. Amino acid sequence: CALGDHHYFFHWAALRTDKLIF.

This clone was picked up a small number of times. One base separates it from a far larger clone, so it is likely a read error. This sample also contains other DNA sequences that code for the same CDR3. This chain joins TRDV2 and TRDJ1; D is unclear. Germline V gene lookup returns CDR1 GEAIGNYY and CDR2 EKD. Trimming stripped 0 bases from V and 1 base from J, with 14 bases between. CDR3 length: 16 residues. CDR3 sequence reads: CACDTVGSRSTDKLIF. The CDR3 DNA is TGTGCCTGTGACACCGTTGGGTCTCGAAGCACCGATAAACTCATCTTT.

This clone was observed a handful of times. TCRdb's protein for this DNA is that of a much larger clone and differs from the translation at residue 11, likely a read error; the protein shown is the DNA translation. The rearrangement uses TRDV2 and TRDJ1; 7 nucleotides match TRDD3. Here the J gene was assigned by germline matching of the DNA, as TCRdb has none. Germline V gene lookup returns CDR1 GEAIGNYY and CDR2 EKD. The CDR3 runs to 16 residues. Trimming cost V 3 bases and J 4 bases; bases outside gene matches: 13. This CDR3 reads CACDGVLGQGIDKLIF. The CDR3 nucleotides read TGTGCCTGTGACGGCGTACTGGGGCAGGGCATCGATAAACTCATCTTT.

This clone has more than one count but fewer than ten. This probably arose from a read error, given a far larger clone one base away. At the DNA level, this CDR3 is encoded by other sequences in the same sample as well. The V call is TRDV3, the J call TRDJ3; no reliable D call. Germline V lookup: CDR1 TVYSNPD, CDR2 GDNSRS (reference sequence). The CDR3 totals 14 residues. V gave up 3 bases and J gave up 4 bases, with 10 bases separating them. The CDR3 nucleotides read TGTGCCTTCTCACTAAGTTGGGACACCCGACAGATGTTTTTC. It translates to CAFSLSWDTRQMFF.

This clone has only a few counts. This DNA's translation differs at residue 12 from TCRdb's protein, which comes from a much larger clone; a read error is likely, and the protein shown is translated from the DNA. This chain joins TRDV1 and TRDJ2, with unresolved D. V lost 0 bases and J 9 bases, leaving 26 bases between the germline ends. Germline V gene lookup returns CDR1 TSWWSYY and CDR2 QGS. The CDR3 sequence is 19 residues long. The CDR3, as DNA: TGTGCTCTTGGGGAACTGGGTCCGACCTCCTCGGTGATCGAACCACAACTCTTCTTT. Amino acid sequence: CALGELGPTSSVIEPQLFF.